The rows below give T cell receptor beta chains drawn from one sample of a study of blood T cell repertoires in COVID-19. Profiled with immunoSEQ multiplex PCR; TCRdb holds only in-frame clones, not every one. This table holds just over 95,000 clones, 82% found once. Input material: peripheral blood. The receptor set was obtained from an elderly man with acute or convalescent COVID-19. The CDR3 runs from the conserved cysteine through the conserved F or W. The D gene is left open where the match is weak. Clone size appears in some rows only: once, few, many, or a class for an expanded clone.

NA	TRBV25-1	NA	TRBJ2-7	CASSASGGLHEQYF	TGTGCCAGCAGTGCCTCCGGGGGGCTCCACGAGCAGTACTTC
NA	TRBV27	TRBD1	TRBJ1-2	CASRPPGQVYGYTF	TGTGCCAGCAGACCTCCAGGACAGGTCTATGGCTACACCTTC
NA	TRBV5-1	NA	TRBJ2-3	CASSRVVPTDTQYF	TGCGCCAGCAGCCGAGTAGTCCCCACAGATACGCAGTATTTT
NA	TRBV7-9	TRBD1	TRBJ1-2	CASSPGGLSGYTF	TGTGCCAGCAGCCCAGGGGGCTTGTCGGGCTACACCTTC
NA	TRBV7-2	NA	TRBJ2-7	CASSLDQGRSYEQYF	TGTGCCAGCAGCTTAGATCAGGGCAGGTCCTACGAGCAGTACTTC
NA	TRBV6-5	NA	TRBJ2-2	CASSKNRNTGELFF	TGTGCCAGCAGTAAGAACAGGAACACCGGGGAGCTGTTTTTT
NA	TRBV27	TRBD1	TRBJ1-4	CASSSQQGRREKLFF	TGTGCCAGCAGTTCCCAACAGGGGCGGCGTGAAAAACTGTTTTTT
NA	TRBV6-6	NA	TRBJ1-5	CASRRNSNQPQHF	TGTGCCAGCAGGCGGAATAGCAATCAGCCCCAGCATTTT
NA	TRBV11-2	TRBD2	TRBJ2-1	CASSLRLAGANEQFF	TGTGCCAGCAGCTTACGGCTAGCGGGTGCCAATGAGCAGTTCTTC
NA	TRBV7-2	NA	TRBJ2-2	CASSWGGRAGELFF	TGTGCCAGCAGCTGGGGCGGTAGGGCCGGGGAGCTGTTTTTT
NA	TRBV13	NA	TRBJ2-4	CASGPPGLAKNIQYF	TGTGCCAGCGGACCCCCGGGACTAGCCAAAAACATTCAGTACTTC
NA	TRBV30	NA	TRBJ2-4	CAWSVLGKNIQYF	TGTGCCTGGAGTGTACTAGGAAAAAACATTCAGTACTTC
NA	TRBV12-5	NA	TRBJ2-3	CASGLGEGGTDTQYF	TGTGCTAGTGGTTTGGGAGAGGGAGGCACAGATACGCAGTATTTT
NA	TRBV6-5	TRBD2	TRBJ2-3	CASSEAGGTDTQYF	TGTGCCAGCTCCGAAGCGGGGGGCACAGATACGCAGTATTTT
few	TRBV6-6	TRBD1	TRBJ2-2	CASSYQGAQRLGELFF	TGTGCCAGCAGTTACCAGGGGGCGCAACGGCTAGGGGAGCTGTTTTTT
NA	TRBV11-2	NA	TRBJ1-2	CASSLRTLNYGYTF	TGTGCCAGCAGCTTAAGGACATTGAACTATGGCTACACCTTC
few	TRBV11-2	NA	TRBJ1-1	CAASRGLNTEAFF	TGTGCCGCATCCCGCGGCCTGAACACTGAAGCTTTCTTT
NA	TRBV12-5	NA	TRBJ1-3	CASGLEHSFSGNTIYF	TGTGCTAGTGGTTTGGAACACAGTTTCTCTGGAAACACCATATATTTT
NA	TRBV5-1	NA	TRBJ1-2	CASSLGQINYGYTF	TGCGCCAGCAGCTTGGGACAGATAAACTATGGCTACACCTTC
NA	TRBV10-1	NA	TRBJ2-4	CASSEGKTGDSKNIQYF	TGCGCCAGCAGTGAAGGGAAGACAGGTGATTCCAAAAACATTCAGTACTTC
NA	TRBV19	NA	TRBJ1-1	CASSIGTVSNTEAFF	TGTGCCAGTAGTATAGGGACAGTCTCGAACACTGAAGCTTTCTTT
NA	TRBV6-2/TRBV6-3	NA	TRBJ2-7	CASSFTYEQYF	TGTGCCAGCAGTTTTACCTACGAGCAGTACTTC
NA	TRBV7-8	TRBD2	TRBJ2-3	CASSLASGSTDTQYF	TGTGCCAGCAGCTTAGCTAGCGGGAGCACAGATACGCAGTATTTT
NA	TRBV28	TRBD1	TRBJ1-1	CASSPSDRALTEAFF	TGTGCCAGCAGTCCGTCCGACAGGGCTTTAACTGAAGCTTTCTTT
NA	TRBV28	NA	TRBJ1-1	CASSLRPLLMNTEAFF	TGTGCCAGCAGTCTCCGACCGTTACTAATGAACACTGAAGCTTTCTTT
once	TRBV7-9	NA	TRBJ2-4	CASSDNTGWAKNIQYF	TGTGCCAGCAGCGATAACACAGGGTGGGCCAAAAACATTCAGTACTTC
NA	TRBV11-2	NA	TRBJ2-3	CASSQAAGASDTQYF	TGTGCCAGCAGCCAGGCGGCGGGGGCTTCAGATACGCAGTATTTT
once	TRBV19	NA	TRBJ2-2	CASRKTSGLNTGELFF	TGTGCCAGTCGTAAAACATCGGGACTCAACACCGGGGAGCTGTTTTTT
NA	TRBV29-1	NA	TRBJ2-3	CSVGYTSTDTQYF	TGCAGCGTTGGGTATACTAGCACAGATACGCAGTATTTT
few	TRBV5-1	NA	TRBJ2-2	CASSLTFQREGELFF	TGCGCCAGCAGCTTGACATTCCAAAGGGAGGGGGAGCTGTTTTTT
NA	TRBV5-4	NA	TRBJ2-1	CASSYGGPAKNEQFF	TGTGCCAGCAGCTACGGGGGGCCCGCTAAAAATGAGCAGTTCTTC
NA	TRBV5-1	TRBD2	TRBJ2-2	CASKGAGDTGELFF	TGCGCCAGCAAGGGAGCGGGAGACACCGGGGAGCTGTTTTTT
NA	TRBV9	TRBD1	TRBJ1-1	CASSVGQGRAEAFF	TGTGCCAGCAGCGTAGGACAGGGGAGGGCTGAAGCTTTCTTT
NA	TRBV30	NA	TRBJ1-2	CAWSTPTPTNYGYTF	TGTGCCTGGAGTACGCCAACTCCAACTAACTATGGCTACACCTTC
NA	TRBV10-3	NA	TRBJ2-2	CAISGLTGELFF	TGTGCCATCAGTGGGCTCACCGGGGAGCTGTTTTTT
few	TRBV5-4	NA	TRBJ1-4	CASSLTPVLPEKLFF	TGTGCCAGCAGCTTGACCCCGGTACTCCCTGAAAAACTGTTTTTT
NA	TRBV9	TRBD1	TRBJ1-6	CASSAQTGGNSPLHF	TGTGCCAGCAGCGCCCAGACAGGGGGCAATTCACCCCTCCACTTT
NA	TRBV27	TRBD1	TRBJ2-7	CASSPRDRGPSYEQYF	TGTGCCAGCAGTCCCCGGGACAGGGGGCCATCCTACGAGCAGTACTTC
NA	TRBV7-2	TRBD2	TRBJ2-5	CASSHRLAGKETQYF	TGTGCCAGCAGCCACCGACTAGCAGGAAAAGAGACCCAGTACTTC
NA	TRBV6-2/TRBV6-3	NA	TRBJ1-5	CASSPITGPTPNQPQHF	TGTGCCAGCAGCCCGATCACAGGGCCCACCCCCAATCAGCCCCAGCATTTT
NA	TRBV6-2/TRBV6-3	NA	TRBJ2-3	CASTPGGGNAATQYF	TGTGCCAGCACCCCCGGAGGCGGGAATGCCGCCACGCAGTATTTT
NA	TRBV2	NA	TRBJ2-5	CASSGGIAGETQYF	TGTGCCAGCAGTGGGGGCATCGCAGGGGAGACCCAGTACTTC